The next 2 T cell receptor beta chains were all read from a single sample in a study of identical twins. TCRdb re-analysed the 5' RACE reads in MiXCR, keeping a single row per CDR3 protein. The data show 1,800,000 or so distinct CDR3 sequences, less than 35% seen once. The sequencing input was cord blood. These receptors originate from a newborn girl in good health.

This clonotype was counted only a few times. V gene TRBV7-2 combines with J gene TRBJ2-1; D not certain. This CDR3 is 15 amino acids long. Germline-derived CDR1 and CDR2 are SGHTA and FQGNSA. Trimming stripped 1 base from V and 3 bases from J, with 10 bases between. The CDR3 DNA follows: TGTGCCAGCAGCTTAGGTGGCGGATTCTACAATGAGCAGTTCTTC. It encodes CASSLGGGFYNEQFF.

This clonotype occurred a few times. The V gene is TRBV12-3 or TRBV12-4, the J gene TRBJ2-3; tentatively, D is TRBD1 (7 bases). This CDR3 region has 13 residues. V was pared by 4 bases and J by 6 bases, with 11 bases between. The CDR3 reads CASSSQGGDTQYF. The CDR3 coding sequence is TGTGCCAGCAGTTCGCAGGGGGGCGATACGCAGTATTTT.